Listed below are T cell receptor beta chains from one sample, sequenced in a study of blood T cell repertoires in COVID-19. The table came from immunoSEQ multiplex PCR; TCRdb's copy has only in-frame clones and leaves some out. This table has 200,000 to 250,000 clones, roughly 78% appearing once. Source material: peripheral blood. All receptors derive from a woman in her thirties or forties with acute or convalescent COVID-19. The CDR3 runs from the conserved cysteine through the conserved F or W. Fields, in order: clone size, V gene, D gene, J gene, CDR3 protein, CDR3 DNA. A D gene is named only where the DNA matches it firmly. Size is omitted from some rows. Given values are once, few, many or a class for expanded clones.

abundance: -
v_gene: TRBV5-1
d_gene: -
j_gene: TRBJ2-1
CDR3aa: CASSFMSGAAYNEQFF
CDR3nt: TGCGCCAGCAGCTTTATGTCAGGGGCCGCCTACAATGAGCAGTTCTTC

abundance: -
v_gene: TRBV5-3
d_gene: TRBD2
j_gene: TRBJ2-2
CDR3aa: CATPAASGSMTGELFF
CDR3nt: TGTGCCACCCCCGCGGCTAGCGGGAGTATGACCGGGGAGCTGTTTTTT

abundance: few
v_gene: TRBV7-2
d_gene: -
j_gene: TRBJ2-7
CDR3aa: CASSKEPYEQYF
CDR3nt: TGTGCCAGCAGCAAGGAGCCCTACGAGCAGTACTTC

abundance: -
v_gene: TRBV2
d_gene: TRBD1
j_gene: TRBJ2-1
CDR3aa: CASRTGKEDEQFF
CDR3nt: TGTGCCAGCAGGACAGGGAAGGAGGATGAGCAGTTCTTC

abundance: -
v_gene: TRBV5-1
d_gene: -
j_gene: TRBJ2-2
CDR3aa: CASSLAGGSDGELFF
CDR3nt: TGCGCCAGCAGCTTGGCTGGGGGCAGCGACGGGGAGCTGTTTTTT

abundance: once
v_gene: TRBV20-1
d_gene: -
j_gene: TRBJ2-1
CDR3aa: CSAKGYNEQFF
CDR3nt: TGCAGTGCTAAGGGGTACAATGAGCAGTTCTTC

abundance: -
v_gene: TRBV12-5
d_gene: -
j_gene: TRBJ1-1
CDR3aa: CASGFLTEAFF
CDR3nt: TGTGCTAGTGGCTTCCTCACTGAAGCTTTCTTT

abundance: -
v_gene: TRBV30
d_gene: -
j_gene: TRBJ1-2
CDR3aa: CAWTVRDSYGYTF
CDR3nt: TGTGCCTGGACGGTAAGAGACTCCTATGGCTACACCTTC

abundance: -
v_gene: TRBV25-1
d_gene: -
j_gene: TRBJ2-7
CDR3aa: CASSEYGGGGYEQYF
CDR3nt: TGTGCCAGCAGTGAATATGGGGGAGGGGGTTACGAGCAGTACTTC

abundance: once
v_gene: TRBV2
d_gene: -
j_gene: TRBJ1-2
CDR3aa: CASSVVGGPNYGYTF
CDR3nt: TGTGCCAGCAGTGTAGTGGGGGGACCTAACTATGGCTACACCTTC

abundance: -
v_gene: TRBV19
d_gene: -
j_gene: TRBJ2-6
CDR3aa: CASKPPGANVLTF
CDR3nt: TGTGCCAGTAAGCCTCCCGGGGCCAACGTCCTGACTTTC